The 3 T cell receptor beta chains presented below share a single source sample, sequenced in a study of cytotoxic CD8 clonotypes in ibrutinib-treated CLL. Sequencing was performed with immunoSEQ multiplex PCR; in TCRdb, only in-frame clones are kept and a portion is missing. This table holds about 40,000 clones, about three quarters found once. Sequenced here: PBMCs, sampled at disease progression, from a patient treated with ibrutinib. Receptor source: a human donor with chronic lymphocytic leukemia.

A single count supports this clone. The gene calls are TRBV30 and TRBJ2-1; possible D gene TRBD1, 5 bases. CDR1 is GTSNPN and CDR2 is SVGIG in the germline V gene (reference sequence). V was cut by 0 bases and J by 2 bases, with 8 bases left in between. This CDR3 has 14 amino acids. The CDR3 reads CAWSVPGPYNEQFF. CDR3 in DNA: TGTGCCTGGAGTGTACCAGGGCCCTACAATGAGCAGTTCTTC.

This rearrangement joins TRBV18 to TRBJ1-2; TRBD1 agrees at 10 bases. Germline assignment: CDR1 KGHSH and CDR2 LQKENI. The trim removed 4 bases at V and 3 bases at J, leaving 8 bases unmatched. The CDR3 has 16 residues. CDR3 protein: CASSLSLGTGDYGYTF. For the CDR3, the DNA is TGTGCCAGCTCACTTTCCTTAGGGACAGGGGACTATGGCTACACCTTC.

This rearrangement joins TRBV27 to TRBJ1-1, with TRBD1 matching over 9 bases. The ends lost 7 bases at V and 1 base at J; junction bases unmatched: 7. The germline V gene encodes CDR1 MNHEY and CDR2 SMNVEV (reference sequence). The CDR3 extends over 15 amino acids. The chain's CDR3 is CASIRDRAGNTEAFF. The DNA of the CDR3 is TGTGCCAGCATCCGGGACAGGGCGGGGAACACTGAAGCTTTCTTT.